These T cell receptor beta chains were read from a single sample in a study of cytomegalovirus exposure and HLA in healthy donors. Sequencing used immunoSEQ multiplex PCR; TCRdb keeps in-frame clones, though not all of them. Of roughly 150,000 clones listed, approximately 84% are singletons. The sequencing sample was made of PBMCs. These TCRs come from a man aged 30-40 years in good health and CMV-seropositive. Each CDR3 is given with its conserved first and last residue. Fields, in order: CDR3 protein, V gene.

CASSMGPYEQYF,TRBV7-2
CASSPFAGGQETQYF,TRBV5-6
CASSGDRGHGYTF,TRBV6-1
CASSGTSGGANEQFF,TRBV6-1
CASSLGPDTGELFF,TRBV5-4
CSVGGTWVDGYTF,TRBV29-1
CASSPGVETQYF,TRBV14
CASSTRTALNYGYTF,TRBV9
CASSQQGRETQYF,TRBV10-2
CASSITGTSGTYEQYF,TRBV7-3
CASSRSGSTDTQYF,TRBV19
CASSEEITSSAKNIQYF,TRBV2
CASSVGGAGELFF,TRBV11-3
CASSQGGRGVRGGTTYEQYF,TRBV4-1
CASSLVSGTGELFF,TRBV5-4
CASRKGQNYGYTF,TRBV2
CASGNTGFRGNTIYF,TRBV2
CASSPPQGARGYTF,TRBV28
CASSRLQGSGQPQHF,TRBV6-5
CASSLMSRHLDEQFF,TRBV7-3
CASRKGEQSTEAFF,TRBV19
CSVRGGNSYEQYF,TRBV29-1
CASSLQGRGNQPQHF,TRBV7-8
CASSRGTGMNTEAFF,TRBV11-2
CASSIGGGTYEQYF,TRBV19
CASSLGAAGGSTEAFF,TRBV5-6
CASSLGDREAEKLFF,TRBV7-9
CASIRQGGSYEQYF,TRBV6-5
CASSERPGQGIVPMAYEQYF,TRBV6-1
CASSLAAGSGGDRGEQFF,TRBV7-6